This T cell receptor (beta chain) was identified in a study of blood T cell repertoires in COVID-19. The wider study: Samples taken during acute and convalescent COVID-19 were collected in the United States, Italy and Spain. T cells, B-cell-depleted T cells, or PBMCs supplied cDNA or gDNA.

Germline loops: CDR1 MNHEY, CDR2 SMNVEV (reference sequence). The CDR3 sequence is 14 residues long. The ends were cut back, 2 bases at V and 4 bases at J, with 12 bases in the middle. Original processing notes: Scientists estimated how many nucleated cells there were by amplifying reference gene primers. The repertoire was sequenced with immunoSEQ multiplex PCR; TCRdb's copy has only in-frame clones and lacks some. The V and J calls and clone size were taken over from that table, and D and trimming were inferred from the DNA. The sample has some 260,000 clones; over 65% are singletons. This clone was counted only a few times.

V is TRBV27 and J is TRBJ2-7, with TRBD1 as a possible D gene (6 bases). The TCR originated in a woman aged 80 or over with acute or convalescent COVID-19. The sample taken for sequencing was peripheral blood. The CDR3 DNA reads TGTGCCAGCAGTTTAAACGGACAGAGTTACGAGCAGTACTTC. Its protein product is CASSLNGQSYEQYF.